This T cell receptor beta chain comes out of a study of shared clonotypes between healthy human individuals (dated by TCRdb to 2019 to 2021). For the wider study: The cohort comprised a couple of women and a few men aged 18 to 49 years. Between about 0.94 and 8.9 billion PBMCs per donor were obtained by leukapheresis. To estimate repertoire size and how much clonotypes are shared between individuals, the study performed deep sequencing of blood TCR repertoires from five healthy adults. Per donor, three plates each were used for CD4 naive and CD4 memory, two for CD8 naive, and one for CD8 memory. To increase sequencing depth and limit assay-specific biases, different laboratories used diverse techniques to prepare libraries and sequence TCR repertoires. The investigation overall reported the following: The small number of donors limited the genetic and exposure-history diversity represented. Approximately 4.8% of naive CD4, 3.5% of naive CD8, around 2.3% of memory CD4, and around 0.42% of memory CD8 clonotypes were shared across a few donors. Pairwise subsampling indicated that sequencing depth was expected to affect the degree of clonotype sharing among donors. Compared with non-shared clonotypes, clonotypes shared by all four sorted-subset donors had higher generation probabilities. Only blood was sampled, and tissue TCR repertoires likely differ from those in blood. Rarefaction of sorted-subset datasets indicated incomplete sequencing despite the large sequencing depth. Estimated clonotype richness was generally larger for naive than for memory subsets.

TCR CDR3 regions were amplified from genomic DNA by multiplex PCR using the deep immunoSEQ assay. Extracted genomic DNA from each cell subset was distributed evenly across all wells of several immunoSEQ 96-well plates, and each plate was treated as a replicate. For sorted subsets, approximately 190 ng genomic DNA, equal to approximately 30,000 T cell genomes, was loaded into each replicate PCR. The purified libraries were quantified using a Qubit 3.0 fluorometer, sized with a Bioanalyzer 2100, and then quantified again using the KAPA Library Quantification kit. Every immunoSEQ 96-well plate was sequenced on a separate single-read 150-cycle Illumina NextSeq 550 flow cell. As for how the authors treated the data: Because the immunoSEQ output included only junctional sequences and no quality scores, the filtering could not be the same as the filtering used for full-length reads. To assign V/J genes and CDR3, sequences were annotated against IMGT germline references using PyIR, a Python wrapper for IgBLAST v1.9. Any read was removed if the V/J assignment was weak (E-value above 1e-6), the CDR3 was missing, or the read contained stop codons, out-of-frame junctions, or ambiguous translated residues. V3J clonotypes were defined as sequences sharing the same inferred V gene, J gene, and CDR3 amino acid sequence. Percentage overlap between repertoires was computed as shared unique clonotypes divided by the size of the smaller repertoire. RTK rarefaction, the Chao1 estimator, and Recon v2.1 estimates of unobserved clonotypes were used to assess repertoire richness. For all TCRbeta clonotypes obtained by the gDNA method from four donors, generation probabilities were computed with OLGA. The source is immuneACCESS, and TCRdb retained only in-frame sequences with V and J called. Part of the clones is not carried over; for the studies checked, unresolved V genes explain less than half of this, and the remainder is unexplained. V, J and clone size were drawn from that table, and D and trimming were deduced from the DNA. This sample lists about 1 million clones; about 75% were detected once. Jointly, the top ten make up approximately 1.3% of the sample.

CDR1 and CDR2 are drawn from the germline V gene (reference sequence): SEHNR, FQNEAQ. The CDR3 covers 13 residues, taking in both the cysteine and the phenylalanine. Only the CDR3 DNA stays, 39 bases, in frame from base 1. The trim is 5 bases for V and 0 bases for J, with a gap of 7 bases between the germline ends. This clone was counted a few times. Its antigen is still unknown. The input lacks base qualities; no much larger clone sits a single base away. The donors were healthy, HIV-negative adults who had no recently reported acute infections or vaccinations. Every donor was a Caucasian adult living in Nashville, Tennessee, USA. CD4+ T cells were enriched through magnetic negative selection, after which naive cells were positively selected on CD45RA and the remaining negative fraction served as the memory subset. Blood was obtained by leukapheresis, after which PBMCs were separated by Ficoll-Histopaque density gradient centrifugation and cryopreserved in liquid nitrogen vapor phase. Analytical flow cytometry was used to check the purity and quantity of every magnetically sorted T cell population. From each sorted fraction, genomic DNA was isolated and quantified by UV absorbance on a Nanodrop 2000c.

The chain was built from TRBV7-9 and TRBJ1-1; there is no confident call for the D gene. The TCR comes from a man aged 18 to 30 in good health. Sequenced sample: memory CD4+ T cells sorted from blood. The label giving this sample's cell subset or site can be read as: CD45RA-negative fraction. The CDR3 corresponds to CASSLEVNTEAFF. The DNA sequence reads TGTGCCAGCAGCCTGGAAGTGAACACTGAAGCTTTCTTT. With all but the CDR3 taken from the reference TRBV7-9 and TRBJ1-1 genes, the full variable domain is: DTGVSQNPRHKITKRGQNVTFRCDPISEHNRLYWYRQTLGQGPEFLTYFQNEAQLEKSRLLSDRFSAERPKGSFSTLEIQRTEQGDSAMYLCASSLEVNTEAFFGQGTRLTVV.